This T cell receptor beta chain was sequenced in a study of blood T cell repertoires in COVID-19. Study-wide background: PBMCs, B-cell-depleted T cells, or T cells were the source of the cDNA or gDNA that made up the material.

J lost 7 bases, V lost 3 bases, and 6 bases had no gene match. CDR1 SGDLS and CDR2 YYNGEE come from the germline V gene. The CDR3 is made up of 13 amino acids. Using immunoSEQ multiplex PCR, the repertoire was profiled, and TCRdb retains in-frame clones only, with some absent. The table shows about 310,000 clones, with roughly 85% occurring only once. The origin of this receptor is a man between 25 and 39 years old who had recovered from COVID-19. V and J are TRBV9 and TRBJ1-2; 7 bases line up with TRBD1. Input material: PBMCs or T cells enriched from blood (not recorded which). The CDR3 region is CASSGEGAGGYTF. CDR3 in DNA: TGTGCCAGCAGCGGCGAGGGGGCGGGTGGCTACACCTTC.